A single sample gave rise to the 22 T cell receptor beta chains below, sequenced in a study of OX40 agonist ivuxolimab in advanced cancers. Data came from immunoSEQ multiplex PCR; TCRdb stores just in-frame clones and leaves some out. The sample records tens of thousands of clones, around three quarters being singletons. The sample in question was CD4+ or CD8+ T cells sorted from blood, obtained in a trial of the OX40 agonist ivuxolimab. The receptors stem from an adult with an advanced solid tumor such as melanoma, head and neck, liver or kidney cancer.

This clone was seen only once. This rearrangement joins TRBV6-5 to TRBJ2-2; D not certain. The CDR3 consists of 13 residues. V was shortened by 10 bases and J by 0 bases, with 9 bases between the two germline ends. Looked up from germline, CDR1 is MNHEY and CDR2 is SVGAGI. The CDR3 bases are TGTGCCACCGACCCTGCGAACACCGGGGAGCTGTTTTTT. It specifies CATDPANTGELFF.

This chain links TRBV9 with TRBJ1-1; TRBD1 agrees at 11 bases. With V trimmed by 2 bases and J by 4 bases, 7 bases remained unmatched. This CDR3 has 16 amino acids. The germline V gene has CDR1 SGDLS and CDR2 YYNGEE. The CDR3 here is CASSVKAGTGGTEAFF. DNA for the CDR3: TGTGCCAGCAGCGTGAAAGCCGGGACAGGGGGCACTGAAGCTTTCTTT. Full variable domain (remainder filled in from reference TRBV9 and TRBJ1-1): DSGVTQTPKHLITATGQRVTLRCSPRSGDLSVYWYQQSLDQGLQFLIQYYNGEERAKGNILERFSAQQFPDLHSELNLSSLELGDSALYFCASSVKAGTGGTEAFFGQGTRLTVV.

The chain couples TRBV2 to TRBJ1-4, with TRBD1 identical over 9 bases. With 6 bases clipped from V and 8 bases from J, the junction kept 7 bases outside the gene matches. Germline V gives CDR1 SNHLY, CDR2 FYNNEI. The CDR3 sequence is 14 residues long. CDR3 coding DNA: TGTGCCAGCAGGGGGACAGGGCAGGCCGAAAAACTGTTTTTT. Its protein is CASRGTGQAEKLFF.

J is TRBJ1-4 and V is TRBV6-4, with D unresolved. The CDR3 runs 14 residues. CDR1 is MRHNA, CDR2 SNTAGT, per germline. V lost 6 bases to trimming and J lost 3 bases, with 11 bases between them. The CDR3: CASSPNGANEKLFF. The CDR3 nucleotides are TGTGCCAGCAGCCCCAACGGGGCTAATGAAAAACTGTTTTTT.

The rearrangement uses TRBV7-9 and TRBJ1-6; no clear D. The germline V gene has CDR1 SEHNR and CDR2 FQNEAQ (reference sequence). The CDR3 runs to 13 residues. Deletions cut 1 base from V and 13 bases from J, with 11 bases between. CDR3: CASSLDAEAPLHF. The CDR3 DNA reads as TGTGCCAGCAGCTTAGATGCAGAGGCGCCCCTCCACTTT.

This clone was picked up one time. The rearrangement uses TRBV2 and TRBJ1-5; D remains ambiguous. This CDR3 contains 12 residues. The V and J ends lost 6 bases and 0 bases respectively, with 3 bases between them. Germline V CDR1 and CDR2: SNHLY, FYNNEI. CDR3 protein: CASRNSNQPQHF. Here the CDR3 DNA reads TGTGCCAGCAGAAATAGCAATCAGCCCCAGCATTTT.

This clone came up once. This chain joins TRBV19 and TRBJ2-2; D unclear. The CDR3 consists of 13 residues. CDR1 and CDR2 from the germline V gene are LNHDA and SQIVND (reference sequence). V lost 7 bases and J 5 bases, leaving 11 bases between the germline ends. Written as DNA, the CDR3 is TGTGCCAGTAACGCAGCAGGTACCGGGGAGCTGTTTTTT. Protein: CASNAAGTGELFF.

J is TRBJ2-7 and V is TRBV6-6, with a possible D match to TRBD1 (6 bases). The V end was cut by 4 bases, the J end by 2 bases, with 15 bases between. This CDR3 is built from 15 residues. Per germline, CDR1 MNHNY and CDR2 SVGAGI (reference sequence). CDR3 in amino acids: CASSSHRDKTYEQYF. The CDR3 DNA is TGTGCCAGCAGTTCCCACCGGGACAAGACCTACGAGCAGTACTTC.

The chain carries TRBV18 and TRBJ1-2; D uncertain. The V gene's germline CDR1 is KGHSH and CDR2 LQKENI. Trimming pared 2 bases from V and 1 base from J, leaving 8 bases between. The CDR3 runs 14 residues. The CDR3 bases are TGTGCCAGCTCACCAGGACCGATTAACTATGGCTACACCTTC. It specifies CASSPGPINYGYTF.

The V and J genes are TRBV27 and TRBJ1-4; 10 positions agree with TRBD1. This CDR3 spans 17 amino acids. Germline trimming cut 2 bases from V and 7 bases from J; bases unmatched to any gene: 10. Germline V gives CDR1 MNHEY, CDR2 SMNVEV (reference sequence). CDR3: CASSLGSSGTGAEKLFF. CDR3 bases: TGTGCCAGCAGTTTAGGTTCGTCGGGGACAGGGGCTGAAAAACTGTTTTTT.

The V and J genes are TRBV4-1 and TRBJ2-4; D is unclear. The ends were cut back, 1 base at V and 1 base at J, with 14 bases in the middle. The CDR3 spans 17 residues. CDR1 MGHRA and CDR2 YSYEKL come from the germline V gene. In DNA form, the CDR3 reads TGCGCCAGCAGCCAAGTTCAGGAAGGGTTCGCCAAAAACATTCAGTACTTC. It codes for CASSQVQEGFAKNIQYF.

The CDR3 loop reads CASSGRGDTQYF. The CDR3 region has the DNA TGTGCCAGCAGTGGGAGGGGGGATACGCAGTATTTT. The rearrangement joins TRBV2 to TRBJ2-3; D tentatively fits TRBD1 or TRBD2 (6 bases each). V was clipped by 4 bases and J by 6 bases, with 8 bases between them. The CDR3 has 12 amino acids. Per germline, CDR1 SNHLY and CDR2 FYNNEI.

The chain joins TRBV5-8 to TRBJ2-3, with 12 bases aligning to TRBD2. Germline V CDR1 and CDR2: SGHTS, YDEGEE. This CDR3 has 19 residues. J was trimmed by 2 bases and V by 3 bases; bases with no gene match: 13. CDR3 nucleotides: TGTGCCAGCAGCTCCTCCACTAGCGGGGGGATACACTACACAGATACGCAGTATTTT. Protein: CASSSSTSGGIHYTDTQYF.

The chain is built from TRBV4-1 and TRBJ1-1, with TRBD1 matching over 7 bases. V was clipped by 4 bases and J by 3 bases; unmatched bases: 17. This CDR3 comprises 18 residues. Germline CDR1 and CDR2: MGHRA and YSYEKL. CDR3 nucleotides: TGCGCCAGCAGCCTAAATGACGTCGTCGGAGACAGGGACACTGAAGCTTTCTTT. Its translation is CASSLNDVVGDRDTEAFF.

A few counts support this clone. The CDR3 sequence is CAWMGRMNTEAFF. For the CDR3, the DNA is TGTGCCTGGATGGGCCGCATGAACACTGAAGCTTTCTTT. The chain uses TRBV30 and TRBJ1-1, with D unclear. The V end lost 4 bases, the J end lost 0 bases, and 9 bases lay between the germline ends. This CDR3 is 13 amino acids long. The V gene's germline CDR1 is GTSNPN and CDR2 SVGIG (reference sequence).

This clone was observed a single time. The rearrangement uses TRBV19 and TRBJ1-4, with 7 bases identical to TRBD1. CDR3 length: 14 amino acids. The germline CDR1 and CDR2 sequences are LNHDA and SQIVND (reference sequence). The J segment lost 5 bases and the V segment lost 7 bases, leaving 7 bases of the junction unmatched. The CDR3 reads CASTETQGNEKLFF. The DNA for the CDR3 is TGTGCCAGTACCGAAACACAGGGGAATGAAAAACTGTTTTTT.

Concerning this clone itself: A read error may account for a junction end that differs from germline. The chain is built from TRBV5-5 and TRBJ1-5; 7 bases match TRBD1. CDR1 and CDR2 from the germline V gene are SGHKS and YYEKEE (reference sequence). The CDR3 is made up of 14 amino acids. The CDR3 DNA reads TGTGCCAGCAGTTTGGGACAGAGCAATCAGCCCCAGCATTTT. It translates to CASSLGQSNQPQHF. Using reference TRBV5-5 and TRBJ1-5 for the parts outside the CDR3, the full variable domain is DAGVTQSPTHLIKTRGQQVTLRCSPISGHKSVSWYQQVLGQGPQFIFQYYEKEERGRGNFPDRFSARQFPNYSSELNVNALLLGDSALYLCASSLGQSNQPQHFGDGTRLSIL.

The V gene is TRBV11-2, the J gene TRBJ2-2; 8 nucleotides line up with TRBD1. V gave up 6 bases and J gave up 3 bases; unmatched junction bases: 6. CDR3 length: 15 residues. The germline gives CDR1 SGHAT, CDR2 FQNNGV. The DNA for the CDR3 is TGTGCCAGCAGAGGACAGGGTTTTGACACCGGGGAGCTGTTTTTT. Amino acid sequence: CASRGQGFDTGELFF.

DNA for the CDR3: TGCGCCAGCACCCCCGGACGGACAACAGATACGCAGTATTTT. It is translated as CASTPGRTTDTQYF. V gene TRBV10-1 combines with J gene TRBJ2-3; perhaps TRBD1 as D (5 bases). Germline CDR1 is WNHNN and CDR2 is SYGVQD (reference sequence). Trimming pared 7 bases from V and 3 bases from J, leaving 14 bases between. The CDR3 length is 14 residues.

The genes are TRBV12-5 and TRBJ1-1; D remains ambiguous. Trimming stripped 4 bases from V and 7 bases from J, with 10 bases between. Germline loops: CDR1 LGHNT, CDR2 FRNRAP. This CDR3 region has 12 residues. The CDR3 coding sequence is TGTGCTAGTGGTTGGATAGCGGGTGAAGCTTTCTTT. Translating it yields CASGWIAGEAFF.

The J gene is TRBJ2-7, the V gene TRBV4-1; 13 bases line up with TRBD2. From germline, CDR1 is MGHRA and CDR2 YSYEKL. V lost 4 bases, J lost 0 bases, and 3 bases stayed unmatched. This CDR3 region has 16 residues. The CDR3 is CASSLGLAGASYEQYF. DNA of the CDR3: TGCGCCAGCAGCCTCGGACTAGCGGGGGCCTCCTACGAGCAGTACTTC.

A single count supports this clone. The CDR3 coding sequence is TGTGCCAGCACCTCTGGAGGTGCCGAGCAGTACTTC. It translates to CASTSGGAEQYF. V and J are TRBV11-2 and TRBJ2-5, with D perhaps matching TRBD2 (5 bases). The J call may be wrong; the DNA end is better matched by TRBJ2-7. The CDR3 contains 12 residues. Germline V CDR1 and CDR2: SGHAT, FQNNGV.